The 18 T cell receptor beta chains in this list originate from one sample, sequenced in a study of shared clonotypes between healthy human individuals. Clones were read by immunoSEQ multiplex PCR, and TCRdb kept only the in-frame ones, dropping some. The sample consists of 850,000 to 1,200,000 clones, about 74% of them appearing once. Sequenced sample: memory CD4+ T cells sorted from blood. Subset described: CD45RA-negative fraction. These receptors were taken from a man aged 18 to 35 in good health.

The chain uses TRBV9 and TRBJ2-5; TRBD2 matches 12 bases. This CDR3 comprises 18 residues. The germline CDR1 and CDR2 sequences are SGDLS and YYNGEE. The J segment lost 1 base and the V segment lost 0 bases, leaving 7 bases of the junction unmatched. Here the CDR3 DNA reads TGTGCCAGCAGCGTAGGGCTAGCGGGAGGGCCAGGCCAAGAGACCCAGTACTTC. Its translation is CASSVGLAGGPGQETQYF.

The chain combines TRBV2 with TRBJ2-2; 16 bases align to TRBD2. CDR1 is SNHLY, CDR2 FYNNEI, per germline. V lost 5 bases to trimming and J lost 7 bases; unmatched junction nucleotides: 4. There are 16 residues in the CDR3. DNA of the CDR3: TGTGCCAGCAGTCAAGGGACTAGCGGGAGGGTCGGGGAGCTGTTTTTT. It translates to CASSQGTSGRVGELFF.

In nucleotides, the CDR3 is TGTGCCAGCAGCTTATTCGGACAGGGGAAGGGAAACACCATATATTTT. Translation: CASSLFGQGKGNTIYF. V is TRBV7-9 and J is TRBJ1-3; 9 bases line up with TRBD1. The CDR3 loop spans 16 amino acids. The V segment lost 2 bases and the J segment 4 bases; nucleotides outside the gene matches: 6. CDR1 and CDR2 from the germline V gene are SEHNR and FQNEAQ (reference sequence).

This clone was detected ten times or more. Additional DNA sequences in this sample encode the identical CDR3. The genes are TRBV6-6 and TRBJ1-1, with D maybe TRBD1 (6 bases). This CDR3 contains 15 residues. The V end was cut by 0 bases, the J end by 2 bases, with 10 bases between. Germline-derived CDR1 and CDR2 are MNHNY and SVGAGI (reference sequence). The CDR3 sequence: CASSYSGQSNTEAFF. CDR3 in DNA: TGTGCCAGCAGTTACTCCGGACAGTCCAACACTGAAGCTTTCTTT.

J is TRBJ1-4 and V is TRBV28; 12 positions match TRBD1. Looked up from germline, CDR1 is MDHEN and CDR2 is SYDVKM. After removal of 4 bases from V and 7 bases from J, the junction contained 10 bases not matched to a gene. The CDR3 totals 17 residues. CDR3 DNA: TGTGCCAGCAGTTCCGGGACAGGGGGCCGAAGGAGTGAAAAACTGTTTTTT. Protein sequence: CASSSGTGGRRSEKLFF.

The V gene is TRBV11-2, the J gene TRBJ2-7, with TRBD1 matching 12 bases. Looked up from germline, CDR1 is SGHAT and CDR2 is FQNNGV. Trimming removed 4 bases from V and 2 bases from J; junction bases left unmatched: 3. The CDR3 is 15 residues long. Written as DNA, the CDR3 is TGTGCCAGCAGCTCGGGACAGGGGGCCCCCTACGAGCAGTACTTC. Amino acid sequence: CASSSGQGAPYEQYF.

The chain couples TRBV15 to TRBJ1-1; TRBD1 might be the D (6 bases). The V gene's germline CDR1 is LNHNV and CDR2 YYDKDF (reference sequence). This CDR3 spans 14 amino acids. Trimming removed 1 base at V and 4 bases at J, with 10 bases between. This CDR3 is CATSRGQASTEAFF. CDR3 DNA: TGTGCCACCAGCAGAGGACAGGCCTCCACTGAAGCTTTCTTT.

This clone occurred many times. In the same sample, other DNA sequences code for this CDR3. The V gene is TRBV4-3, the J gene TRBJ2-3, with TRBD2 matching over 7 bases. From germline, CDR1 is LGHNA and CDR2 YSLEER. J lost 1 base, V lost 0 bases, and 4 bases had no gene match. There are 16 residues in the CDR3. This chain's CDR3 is CASSQETTSRTDTQYF. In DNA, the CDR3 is TGCGCCAGCAGCCAAGAAACGACTAGCCGCACAGATACGCAGTATTTT.

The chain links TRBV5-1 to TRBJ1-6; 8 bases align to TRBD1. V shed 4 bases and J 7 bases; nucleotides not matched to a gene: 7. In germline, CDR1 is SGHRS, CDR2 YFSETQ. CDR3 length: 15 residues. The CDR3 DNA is TGCGCCAGCAGCCGCTGGGGACAGGAAAATTCACCCCTCCACTTT. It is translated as CASSRWGQENSPLHF.

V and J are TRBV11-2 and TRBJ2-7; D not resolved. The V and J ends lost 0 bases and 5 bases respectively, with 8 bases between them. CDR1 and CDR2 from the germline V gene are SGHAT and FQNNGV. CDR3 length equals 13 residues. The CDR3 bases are TGTGCCAGCAGCTTAGATTTAGTCCACGAGCAGTACTTC. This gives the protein CASSLDLVHEQYF.

CDR3 in amino acids: CASTIAGGVTDTQYF. The DNA for the CDR3 is TGCGCCAGCACTATAGCGGGAGGGGTCACAGATACGCAGTATTTT. The chain combines TRBV5-1 with TRBJ2-3, with 11 bases fitting TRBD2. The junction had 5 bases not matched to a gene; V was cut back by 6 bases and J by 2 bases. Per the germline V gene, CDR1 is SGHRS and CDR2 is YFSETQ. The CDR3 is made up of 15 amino acids.

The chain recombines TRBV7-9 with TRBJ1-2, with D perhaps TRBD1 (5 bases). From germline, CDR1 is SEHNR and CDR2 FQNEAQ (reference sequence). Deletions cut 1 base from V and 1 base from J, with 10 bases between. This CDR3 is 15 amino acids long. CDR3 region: CASSLGQGGNYGYTF. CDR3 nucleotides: TGTGCCAGCAGCTTAGGCCAGGGCGGTAACTATGGCTACACCTTC. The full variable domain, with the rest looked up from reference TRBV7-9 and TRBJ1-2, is DTGVSQNPRHKITKRGQNVTFRCDPISEHNRLYWYRQTLGQGPEFLTYFQNEAQLEKSRLLSDRFSAERPKGSFSTLEIQRTEQGDSAMYLCASSLGQGGNYGYTFGSGTRLTVV.

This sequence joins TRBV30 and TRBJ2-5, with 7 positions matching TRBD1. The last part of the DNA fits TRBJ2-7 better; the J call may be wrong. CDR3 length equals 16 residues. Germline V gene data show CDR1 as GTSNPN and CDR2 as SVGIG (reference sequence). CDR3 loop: CAWRSEDSRGYYEQYF. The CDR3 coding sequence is TGTGCCTGGAGGTCTGAGGACTCCAGGGGGTACTACGAGCAGTACTTC.

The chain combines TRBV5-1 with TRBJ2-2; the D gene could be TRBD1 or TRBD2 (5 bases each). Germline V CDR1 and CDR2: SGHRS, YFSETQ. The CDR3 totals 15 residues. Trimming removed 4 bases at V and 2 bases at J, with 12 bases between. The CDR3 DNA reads TGCGCCAGCAGCCCTGGGACGTTCAACACCGGGGAGCTGTTTTTT. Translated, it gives CASSPGTFNTGELFF.

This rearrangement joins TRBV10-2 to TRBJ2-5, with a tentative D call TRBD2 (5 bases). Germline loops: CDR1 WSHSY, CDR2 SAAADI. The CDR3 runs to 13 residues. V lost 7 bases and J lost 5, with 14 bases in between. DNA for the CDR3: TGCGCCAGCACCGGGGTGAGGGTTGAGACCCAGTACTTC. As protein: CASTGVRVETQYF.

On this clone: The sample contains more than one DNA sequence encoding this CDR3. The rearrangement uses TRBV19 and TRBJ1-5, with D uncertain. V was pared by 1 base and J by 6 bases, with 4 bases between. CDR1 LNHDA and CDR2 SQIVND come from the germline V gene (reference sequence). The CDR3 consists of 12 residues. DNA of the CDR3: TGTGCCAGTAGTATAGGTGGTCAGCCCCAGCATTTT. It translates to CASSIGGQPQHF.

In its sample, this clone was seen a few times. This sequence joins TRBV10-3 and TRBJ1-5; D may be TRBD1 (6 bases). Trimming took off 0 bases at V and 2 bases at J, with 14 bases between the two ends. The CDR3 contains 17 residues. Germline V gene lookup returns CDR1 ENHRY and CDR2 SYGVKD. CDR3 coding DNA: TGTGCCATCAGTGAGTCTGTAGGGGGGTTGGGCAATCAGCCCCAGCATTTT. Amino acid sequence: CAISESVGGLGNQPQHF.

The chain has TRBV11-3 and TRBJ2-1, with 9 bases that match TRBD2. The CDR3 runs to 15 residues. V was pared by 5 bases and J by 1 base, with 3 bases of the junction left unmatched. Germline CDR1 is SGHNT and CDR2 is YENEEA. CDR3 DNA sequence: TGTGCCAGCAGCCTGGGACTAGCTTCCTACAATGAGCAGTTCTTC. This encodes CASSLGLASYNEQFF.